Listed below are T cell receptor beta chains from one sample, sequenced in a study of cytomegalovirus exposure and HLA in healthy donors. Here immunoSEQ multiplex PCR was the method, and the copy in TCRdb shows in-frame clones only, minus some. The sample consists of some 190,000 clones, about four fifths of them appearing once. Sequenced input: PBMCs. The receptors were sampled from a man aged 30 to 39 in good health and CMV-seropositive. Both conserved end residues are part of each CDR3.

CDR3 protein: CASSLQQGSNSPLHF
V gene: TRBV5-6
CDR3 length: 15

CDR3 protein: CASSVADGSGSVRGQYF
V gene: TRBV9
CDR3 length: 17

CDR3 protein: CASSFRTGSAYEQYF
V gene: TRBV5-8
CDR3 length: 15

CDR3 protein: CASRGSNQPQHF
V gene: TRBV6-1
CDR3 length: 12

CDR3 protein: CAAGTGHNEQFF
V gene: TRBV2
CDR3 length: 12

CDR3 protein: CSVEQGETQYF
V gene: TRBV29-1
CDR3 length: 11

CDR3 protein: CASSQGGGPYEQYF
V gene: TRBV14
CDR3 length: 14

CDR3 protein: CASSLARGRHEQYF
V gene: TRBV5-8
CDR3 length: 14

CDR3 protein: CASSPSSGSTDTQYF
V gene: TRBV18
CDR3 length: 15

CDR3 protein: CASSLRRGETFF
V gene: TRBV28
CDR3 length: 12

CDR3 protein: CASSPRPRQGSDTIYF
V gene: TRBV18
CDR3 length: 16